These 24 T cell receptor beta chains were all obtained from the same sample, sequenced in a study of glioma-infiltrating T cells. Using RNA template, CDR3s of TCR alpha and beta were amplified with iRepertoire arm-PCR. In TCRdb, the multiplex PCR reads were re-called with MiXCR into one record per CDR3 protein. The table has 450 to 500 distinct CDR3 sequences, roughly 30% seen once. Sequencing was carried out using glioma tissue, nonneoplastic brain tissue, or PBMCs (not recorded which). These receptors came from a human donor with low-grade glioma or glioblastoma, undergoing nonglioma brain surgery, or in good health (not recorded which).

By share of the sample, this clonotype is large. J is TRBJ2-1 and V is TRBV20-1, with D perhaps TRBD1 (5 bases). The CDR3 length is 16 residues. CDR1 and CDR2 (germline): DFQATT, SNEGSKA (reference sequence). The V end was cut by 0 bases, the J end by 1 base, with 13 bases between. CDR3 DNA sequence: TGCAGTGCTAGAGATTGGGGCGGTCAATCCTACAATGAGCAGTTCTTC. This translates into CSARDWGGQSYNEQFF.

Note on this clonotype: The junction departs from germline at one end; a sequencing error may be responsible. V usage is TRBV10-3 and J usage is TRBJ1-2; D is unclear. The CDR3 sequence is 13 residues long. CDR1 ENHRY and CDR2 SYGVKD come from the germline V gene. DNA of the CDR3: TGTGCCATTAGTGAGTTGGGATTCCGTGGCTACACCTTC. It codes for CAISELGFRGYTF.

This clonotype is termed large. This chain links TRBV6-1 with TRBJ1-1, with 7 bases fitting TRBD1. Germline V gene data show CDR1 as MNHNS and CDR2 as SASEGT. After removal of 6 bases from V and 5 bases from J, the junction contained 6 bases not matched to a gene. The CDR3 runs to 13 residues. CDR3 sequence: CASRTDRVTEAFF. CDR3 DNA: TGTGCCAGCAGAACAGACAGGGTAACTGAAGCTTTCTTT.

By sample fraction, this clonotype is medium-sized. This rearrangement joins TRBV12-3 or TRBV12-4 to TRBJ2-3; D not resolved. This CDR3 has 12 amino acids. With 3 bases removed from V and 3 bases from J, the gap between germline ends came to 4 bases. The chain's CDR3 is CASSFGTDTQYF. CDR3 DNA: TGTGCCAGCAGTTTTGGAACAGATACGCAGTATTTT.

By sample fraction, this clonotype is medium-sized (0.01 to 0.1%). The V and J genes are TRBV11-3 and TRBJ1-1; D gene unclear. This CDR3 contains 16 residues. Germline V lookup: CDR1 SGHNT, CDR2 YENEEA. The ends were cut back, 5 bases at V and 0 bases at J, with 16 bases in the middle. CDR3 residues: CASSTNLKYLNTEAFF. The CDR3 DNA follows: TGTGCCAGCAGCACGAATTTGAAGTACCTGAACACTGAAGCTTTCTTT.

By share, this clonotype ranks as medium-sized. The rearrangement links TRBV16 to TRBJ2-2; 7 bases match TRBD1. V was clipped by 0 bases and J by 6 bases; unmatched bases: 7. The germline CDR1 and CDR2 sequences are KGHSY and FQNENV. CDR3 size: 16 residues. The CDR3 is CASSQSTTGLAGELFF. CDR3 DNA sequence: TGTGCCAGCAGCCAATCGACGACAGGGTTGGCCGGGGAGCTGTTTTTT.

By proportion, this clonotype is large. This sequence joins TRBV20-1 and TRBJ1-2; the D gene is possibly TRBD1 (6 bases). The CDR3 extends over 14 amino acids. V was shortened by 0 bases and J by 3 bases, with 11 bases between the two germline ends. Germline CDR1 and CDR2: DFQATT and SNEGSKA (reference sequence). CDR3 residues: CSARDGGLHYGYTF. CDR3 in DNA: TGCAGTGCTAGAGATGGGGGCCTCCACTATGGCTACACCTTC.

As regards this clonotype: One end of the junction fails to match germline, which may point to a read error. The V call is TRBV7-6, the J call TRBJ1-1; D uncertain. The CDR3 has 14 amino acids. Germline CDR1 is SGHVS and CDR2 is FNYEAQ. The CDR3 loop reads CASGLVGRRTETFF. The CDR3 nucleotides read TGTGCCAGCGGCCTAGTGGGCAGGAGGACTGAAACTTTCTTT.

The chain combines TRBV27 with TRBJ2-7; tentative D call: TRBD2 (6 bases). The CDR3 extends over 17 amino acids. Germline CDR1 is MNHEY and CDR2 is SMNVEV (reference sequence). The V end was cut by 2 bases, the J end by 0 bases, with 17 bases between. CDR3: CASSLRVLADSSYEQYV. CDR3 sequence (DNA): TGTGCCAGCAGTTTAAGGGTACTAGCTGATAGCTCCTACGAGCAGTACGTC.

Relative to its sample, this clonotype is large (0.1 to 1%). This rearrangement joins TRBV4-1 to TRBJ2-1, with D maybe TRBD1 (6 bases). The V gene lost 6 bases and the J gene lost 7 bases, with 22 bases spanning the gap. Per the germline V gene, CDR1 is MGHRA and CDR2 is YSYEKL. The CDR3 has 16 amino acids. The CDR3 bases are TGCGCCAGCAGTCCCAGTCCGGGACCCCAGGGGAATGAGCAGTTCTTC. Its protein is CASSPSPGPQGNEQFF.

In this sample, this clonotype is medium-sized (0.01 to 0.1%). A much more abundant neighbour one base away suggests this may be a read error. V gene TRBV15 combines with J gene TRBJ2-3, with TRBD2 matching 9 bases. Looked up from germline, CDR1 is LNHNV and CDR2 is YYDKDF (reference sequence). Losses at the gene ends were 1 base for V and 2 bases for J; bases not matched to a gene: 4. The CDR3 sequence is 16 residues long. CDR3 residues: CATSRGSGSVTDTQYF. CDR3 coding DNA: TGTGCCACCAGCAGAGGTAGCGGGAGTGTCACAGATACGCAGTATTTT.

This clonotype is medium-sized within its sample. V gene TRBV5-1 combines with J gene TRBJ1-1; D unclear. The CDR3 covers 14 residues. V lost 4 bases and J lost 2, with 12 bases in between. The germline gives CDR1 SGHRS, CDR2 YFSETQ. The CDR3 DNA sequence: TGCGCCAGCAGCCCTCCATTGGGTAACACTGAAGCTTTCTTT. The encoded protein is CASSPPLGNTEAFF.

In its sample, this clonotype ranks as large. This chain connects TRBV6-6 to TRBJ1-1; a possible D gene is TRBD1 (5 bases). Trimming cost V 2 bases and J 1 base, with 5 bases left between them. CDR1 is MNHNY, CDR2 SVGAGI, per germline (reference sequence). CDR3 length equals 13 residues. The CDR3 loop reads CASSYGTNTEAFF. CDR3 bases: TGTGCCAGCAGTTACGGGACGAACACTGAAGCTTTCTTT.

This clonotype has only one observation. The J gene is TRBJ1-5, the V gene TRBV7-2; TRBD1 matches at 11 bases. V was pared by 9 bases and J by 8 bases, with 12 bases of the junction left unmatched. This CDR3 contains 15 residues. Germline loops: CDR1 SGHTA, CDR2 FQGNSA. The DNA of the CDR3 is TGTGCCAGAAGCCGATGGGACAGGGGGGGTAAGCCCCAGCATTTT. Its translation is CARSRWDRGGKPQHF.

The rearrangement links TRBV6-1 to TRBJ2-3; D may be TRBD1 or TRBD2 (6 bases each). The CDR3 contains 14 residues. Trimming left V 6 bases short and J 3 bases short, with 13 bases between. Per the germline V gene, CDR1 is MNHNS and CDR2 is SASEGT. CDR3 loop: CASSAIGGTDTQYF. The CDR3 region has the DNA TGTGCCAGCAGCGCTATAGGGGGGACAGATACGCAGTATTTT.

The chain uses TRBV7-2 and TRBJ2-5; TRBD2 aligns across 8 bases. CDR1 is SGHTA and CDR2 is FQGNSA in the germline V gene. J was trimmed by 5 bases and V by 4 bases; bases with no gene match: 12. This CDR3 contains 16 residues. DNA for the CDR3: TGTGCCAGCAGCTCTCCTCTCGGGGGGGACGGCGAGACCCAGTACTTC. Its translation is CASSSPLGGDGETQYF.

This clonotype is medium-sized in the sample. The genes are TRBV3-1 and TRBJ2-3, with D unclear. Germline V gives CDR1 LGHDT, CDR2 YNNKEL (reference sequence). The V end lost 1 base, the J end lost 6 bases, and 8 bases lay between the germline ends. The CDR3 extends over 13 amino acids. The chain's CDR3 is CASSQGLGDTQYF. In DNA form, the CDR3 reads TGTGCCAGCAGCCAAGGCCTGGGGGATACGCAGTATTTT.

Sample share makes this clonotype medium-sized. CDR3 in amino acids: CASSADRNTEAFF. DNA of the CDR3: TGTGCCAGCAGCGCGGACAGGAACACTGAAGCTTTCTTT. The J gene is TRBJ1-1, the V gene TRBV11-2; D is possibly TRBD1 (6 bases). V lost 5 bases and J 1 base, leaving 8 bases between the germline ends. This CDR3 is 13 amino acids long. CDR1 is SGHAT, CDR2 FQNNGV, per germline.

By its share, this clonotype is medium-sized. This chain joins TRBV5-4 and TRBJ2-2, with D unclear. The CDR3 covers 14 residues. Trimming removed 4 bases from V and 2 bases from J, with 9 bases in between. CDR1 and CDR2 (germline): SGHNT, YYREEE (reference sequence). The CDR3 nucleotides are TGTGCCAGCAGCCGAGAAACTAACACCGGGGAGCTGTTTTTT. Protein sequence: CASSRETNTGELFF.

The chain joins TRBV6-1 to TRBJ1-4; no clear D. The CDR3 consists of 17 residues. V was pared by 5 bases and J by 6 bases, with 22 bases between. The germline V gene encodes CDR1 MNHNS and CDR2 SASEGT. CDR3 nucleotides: TGTGCCAGCAGTCCTTTCGCAACGGGAGGATCAGATGAAAAACTGTTTTTT. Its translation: CASSPFATGGSDEKLFF.

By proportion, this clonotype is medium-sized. CDR3 in amino acids: CASIPGQGRLFF. In DNA, the CDR3 is TGTGCCAGCATTCCGGGACAGGGTAGGCTGTTTTTT. The chain combines TRBV12-3 or TRBV12-4 with TRBJ2-2; 9 bases line up with TRBD1. The junction had 7 bases not matched to a gene; V was cut back by 7 bases and J by 13 bases. The CDR3 has 12 residues.

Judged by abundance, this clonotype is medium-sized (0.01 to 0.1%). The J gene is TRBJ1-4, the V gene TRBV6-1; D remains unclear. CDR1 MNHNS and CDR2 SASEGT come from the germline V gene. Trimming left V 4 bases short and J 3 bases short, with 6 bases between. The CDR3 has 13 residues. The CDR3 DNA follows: TGTGCCAGCAGTGGGCAGCCTAATGAAAAACTGTTTTTT. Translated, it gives CASSGQPNEKLFF.

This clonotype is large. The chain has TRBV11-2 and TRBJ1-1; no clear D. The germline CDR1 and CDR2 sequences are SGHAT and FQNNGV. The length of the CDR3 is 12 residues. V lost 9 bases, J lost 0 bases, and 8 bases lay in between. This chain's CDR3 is CASYQLNTEAFF. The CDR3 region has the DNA TGTGCCAGTTATCAGTTGAACACTGAAGCTTTCTTT.

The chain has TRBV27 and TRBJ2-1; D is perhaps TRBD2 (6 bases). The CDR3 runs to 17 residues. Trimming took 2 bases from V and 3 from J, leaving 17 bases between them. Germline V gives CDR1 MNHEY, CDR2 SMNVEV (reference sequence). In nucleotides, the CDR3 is TGTGCCAGCAGTTTAAGGGTACTAGCTGATAGCTACAATGAGCAGTTCTTC. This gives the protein CASSLRVLADSYNEQFF.